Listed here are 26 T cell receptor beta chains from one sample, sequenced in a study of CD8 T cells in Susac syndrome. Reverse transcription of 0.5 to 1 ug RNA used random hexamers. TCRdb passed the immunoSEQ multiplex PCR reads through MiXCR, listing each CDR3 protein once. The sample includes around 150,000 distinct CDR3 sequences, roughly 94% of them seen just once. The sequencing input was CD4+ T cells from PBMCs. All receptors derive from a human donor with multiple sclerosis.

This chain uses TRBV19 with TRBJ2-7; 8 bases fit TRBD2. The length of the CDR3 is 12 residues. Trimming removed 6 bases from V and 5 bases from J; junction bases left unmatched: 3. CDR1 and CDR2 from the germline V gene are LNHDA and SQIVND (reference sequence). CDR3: CASSLAGHEQYF. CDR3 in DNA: TGTGCCAGTAGCTTAGCGGGACACGAGCAGTACTTC.

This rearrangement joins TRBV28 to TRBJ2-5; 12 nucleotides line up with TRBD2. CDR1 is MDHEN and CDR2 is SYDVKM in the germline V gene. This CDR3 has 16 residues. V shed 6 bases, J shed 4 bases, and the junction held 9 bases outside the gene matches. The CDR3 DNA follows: TGTGCCAGCAGCCTGGGGCTAGCGGGAGGGTCAGAGACCCAGTACTTC. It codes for CASSLGLAGGSETQYF.

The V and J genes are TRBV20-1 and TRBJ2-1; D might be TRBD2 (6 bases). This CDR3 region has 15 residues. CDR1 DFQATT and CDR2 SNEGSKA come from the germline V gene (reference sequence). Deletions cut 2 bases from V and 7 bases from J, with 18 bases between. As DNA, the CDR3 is TGCAGTGCTAGATCTTTAGCGGCAGCAGGTAATGAGCAGTTCTTC. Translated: CSARSLAAAGNEQFF.

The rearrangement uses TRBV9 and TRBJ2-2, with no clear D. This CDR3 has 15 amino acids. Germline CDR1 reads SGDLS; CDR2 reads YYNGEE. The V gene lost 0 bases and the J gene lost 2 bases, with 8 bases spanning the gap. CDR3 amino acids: CASSVGQANTGELFF. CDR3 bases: TGTGCCAGCAGCGTAGGCCAGGCCAACACCGGGGAGCTGTTTTTT. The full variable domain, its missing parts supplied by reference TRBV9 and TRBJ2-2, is DSGVTQTPKHLITATGQRVTLRCSPRSGDLSVYWYQQSLDQGLQFLIQYYNGEERAKGNILERFSAQQFPDLHSELNLSSLELGDSALYFCASSVGQANTGELFFGEGSRLTVL.

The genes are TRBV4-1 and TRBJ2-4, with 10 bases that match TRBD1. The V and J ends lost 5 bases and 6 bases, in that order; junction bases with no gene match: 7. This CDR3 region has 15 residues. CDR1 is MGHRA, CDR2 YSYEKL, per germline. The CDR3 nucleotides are TGCGCCAGCAGCAGAGACAGGGGGCATGGAAACATTCAGTACTTC. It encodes CASSRDRGHGNIQYF.

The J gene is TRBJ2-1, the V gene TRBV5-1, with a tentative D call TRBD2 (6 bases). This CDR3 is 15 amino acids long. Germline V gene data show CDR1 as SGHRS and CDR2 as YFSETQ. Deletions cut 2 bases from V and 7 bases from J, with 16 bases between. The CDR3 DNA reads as TGCGCCAGCAGCTTAAAACTAGCTGGGGCTAATGAGCAGTTCTTC. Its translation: CASSLKLAGANEQFF.

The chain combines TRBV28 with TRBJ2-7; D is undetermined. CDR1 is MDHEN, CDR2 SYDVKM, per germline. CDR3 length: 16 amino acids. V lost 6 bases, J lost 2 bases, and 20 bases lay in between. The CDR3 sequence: CASSLQTSWAPYEQYF. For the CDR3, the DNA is TGTGCCAGCAGCCTACAGACCTCCTGGGCTCCCTACGAGCAGTACTTC.

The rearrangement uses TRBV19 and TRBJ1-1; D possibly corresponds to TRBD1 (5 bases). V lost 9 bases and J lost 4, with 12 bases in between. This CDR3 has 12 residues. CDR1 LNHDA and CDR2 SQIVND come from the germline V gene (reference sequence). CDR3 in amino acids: CASRLRGTEAFF. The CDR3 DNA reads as TGTGCCAGCCGCCTTAGGGGCACTGAAGCTTTCTTT. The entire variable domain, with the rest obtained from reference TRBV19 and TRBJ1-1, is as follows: DGGITQSPKYLFRKEGQNVTLSCEQNLNHDAMYWYRQDPGQGLRLIYYSQIVNDFQKGDIAEGYSVSREKKESFPLTVTSAQKNPTAFYLCASRLRGTEAFFGQGTRLTVV.

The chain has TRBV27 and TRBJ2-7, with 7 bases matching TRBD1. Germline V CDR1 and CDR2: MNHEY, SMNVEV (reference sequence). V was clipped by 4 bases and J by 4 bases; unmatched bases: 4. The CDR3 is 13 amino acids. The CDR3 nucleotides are TGTGCCAGCAGTTGGGACAGACGGTACGAGCAGTACTTC. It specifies CASSWDRRYEQYF.

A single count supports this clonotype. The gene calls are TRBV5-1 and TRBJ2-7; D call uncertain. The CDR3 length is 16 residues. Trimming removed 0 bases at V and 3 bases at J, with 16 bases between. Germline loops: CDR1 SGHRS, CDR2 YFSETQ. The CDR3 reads CASSLVRARSDYEQYF. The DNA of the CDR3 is TGCGCCAGCAGCTTGGTTCGGGCCCGAAGCGACTACGAGCAGTACTTC. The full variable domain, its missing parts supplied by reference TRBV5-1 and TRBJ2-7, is KAGVTQTPRYLIKTRGQQVTLSCSPISGHRSVSWYQQTPGQGLQFLFEYFSETQRNKGNFPGRFSGRQFSNSRSEMNVSTLELGDSALYLCASSLVRARSDYEQYFGPGTRLTVT.

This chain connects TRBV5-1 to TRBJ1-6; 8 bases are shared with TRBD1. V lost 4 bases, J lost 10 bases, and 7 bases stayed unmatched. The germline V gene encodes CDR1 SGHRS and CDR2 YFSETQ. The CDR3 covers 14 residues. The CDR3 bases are TGCGCCAGCAGCACAGGGACAGGAGGCTCACCCCTCCACTTT. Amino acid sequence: CASSTGTGGSPLHF.

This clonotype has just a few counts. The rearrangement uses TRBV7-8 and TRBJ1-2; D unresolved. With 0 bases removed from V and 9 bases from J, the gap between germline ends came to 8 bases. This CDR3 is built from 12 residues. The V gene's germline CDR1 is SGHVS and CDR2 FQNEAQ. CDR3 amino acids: CASSLATQSYTF. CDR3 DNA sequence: TGTGCCAGCAGCTTAGCTACGCAAAGCTACACCTTC.

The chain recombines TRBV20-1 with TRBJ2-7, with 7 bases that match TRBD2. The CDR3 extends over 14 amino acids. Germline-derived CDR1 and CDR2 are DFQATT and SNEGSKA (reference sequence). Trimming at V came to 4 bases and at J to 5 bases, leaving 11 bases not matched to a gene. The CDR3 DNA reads TGCAGTGCTACCCCCGCAGGGACTAACCACGAGCAGTACTTC. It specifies CSATPAGTNHEQYF.

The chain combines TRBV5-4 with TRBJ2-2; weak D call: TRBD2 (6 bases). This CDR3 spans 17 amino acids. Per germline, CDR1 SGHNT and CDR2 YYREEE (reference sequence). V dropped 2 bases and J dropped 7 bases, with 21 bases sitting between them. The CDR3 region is CASSFAPRVGGVGELFF. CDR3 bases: TGTGCCAGCAGCTTTGCCCCCCGGGTGGGAGGAGTCGGGGAGCTGTTTTTT.

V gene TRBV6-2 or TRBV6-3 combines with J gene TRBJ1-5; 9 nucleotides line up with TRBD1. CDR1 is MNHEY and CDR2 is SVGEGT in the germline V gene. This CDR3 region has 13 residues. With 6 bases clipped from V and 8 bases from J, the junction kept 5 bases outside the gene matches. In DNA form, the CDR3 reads TGTGCCAGCAGACCGGGACAGGGAGAGCCCCAGCATTTT. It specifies CASRPGQGEPQHF.

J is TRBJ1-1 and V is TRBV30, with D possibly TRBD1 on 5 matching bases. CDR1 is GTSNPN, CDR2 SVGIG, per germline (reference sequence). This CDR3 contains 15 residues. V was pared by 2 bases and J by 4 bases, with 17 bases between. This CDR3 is CAWSSPGLRGTEAFF. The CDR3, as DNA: TGTGCCTGGAGTTCTCCGGGACTCCGGGGCACTGAAGCTTTCTTT.

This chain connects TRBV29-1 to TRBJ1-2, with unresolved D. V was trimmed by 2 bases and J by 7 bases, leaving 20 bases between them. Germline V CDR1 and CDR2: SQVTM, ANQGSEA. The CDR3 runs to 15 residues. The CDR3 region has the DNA TGCAGCGTTGAAATAGAGATTAGAGGTTTCGGTGGCTACACCTTC. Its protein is CSVEIEIRGFGGYTF.

The CDR3 DNA follows: TGTGCCAGCAGTGGCCGTTGGAACAGGGGCACTGAAGCTTTCTTT. The encoded protein is CASSGRWNRGTEAFF. The V gene is TRBV6-2 or TRBV6-3, the J gene TRBJ1-1, with 7 nucleotides matching TRBD1. The CDR3 is 15 residues long. Germline CDR1 is MNHEY and CDR2 is SVGEGT. J was trimmed by 4 bases and V by 5 bases; bases with no gene match: 10.

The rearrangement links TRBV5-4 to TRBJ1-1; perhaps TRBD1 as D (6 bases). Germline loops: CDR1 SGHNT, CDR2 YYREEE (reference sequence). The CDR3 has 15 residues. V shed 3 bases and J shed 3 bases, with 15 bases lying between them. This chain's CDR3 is CASSSGRGGYTEAFF. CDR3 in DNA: TGTGCCAGCAGCTCCGGCAGGGGTGGGTACACTGAAGCTTTCTTT.

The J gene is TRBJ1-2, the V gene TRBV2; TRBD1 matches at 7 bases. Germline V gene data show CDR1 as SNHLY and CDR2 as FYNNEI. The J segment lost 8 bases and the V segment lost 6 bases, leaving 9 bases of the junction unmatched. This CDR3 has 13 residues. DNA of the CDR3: TGTGCCAGCAGGCCGACAGGGTTTGGAGGCTACACCTTC. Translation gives CASRPTGFGGYTF. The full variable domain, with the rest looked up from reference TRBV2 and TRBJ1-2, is EPEVTQTPSHQVTQMGQEVILRCVPISNHLYFYWYRQILGQKVEFLVSFYNNEISEKSEIFDDQFSVERPDGSNFTLKIRSTKLEDSAMYFCASRPTGFGGYTFGSGTRLTVV.

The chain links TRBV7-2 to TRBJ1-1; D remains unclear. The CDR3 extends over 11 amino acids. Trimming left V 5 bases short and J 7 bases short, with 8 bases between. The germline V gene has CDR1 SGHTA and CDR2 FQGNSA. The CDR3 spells CASSPYGEAFF. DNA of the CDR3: TGTGCCAGCAGCCCCTATGGTGAAGCTTTCTTT.

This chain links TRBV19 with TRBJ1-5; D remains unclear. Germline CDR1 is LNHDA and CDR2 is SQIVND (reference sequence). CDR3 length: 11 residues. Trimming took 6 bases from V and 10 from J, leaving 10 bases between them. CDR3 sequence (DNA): TGTGCCAGTAGCGGAGAAGGACCCCAGCATTTT. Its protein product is CASSGEGPQHF.

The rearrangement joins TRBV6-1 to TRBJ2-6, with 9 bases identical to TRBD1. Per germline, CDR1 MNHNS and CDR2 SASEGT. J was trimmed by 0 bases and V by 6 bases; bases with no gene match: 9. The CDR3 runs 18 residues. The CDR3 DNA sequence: TGTGCCAGCAGCATACGGGGACAGGGCTACTCTGGGGCCAACGTCCTGACTTTC. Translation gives CASSIRGQGYSGANVLTF.

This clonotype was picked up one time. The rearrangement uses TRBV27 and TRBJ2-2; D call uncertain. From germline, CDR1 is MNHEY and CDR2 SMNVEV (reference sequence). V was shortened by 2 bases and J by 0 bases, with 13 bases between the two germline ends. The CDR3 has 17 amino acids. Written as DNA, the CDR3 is TGTGCCAGCAGTTTAAATGGTGCGAAAACGAACACCGGGGAGCTGTTTTTT. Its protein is CASSLNGAKTNTGELFF.

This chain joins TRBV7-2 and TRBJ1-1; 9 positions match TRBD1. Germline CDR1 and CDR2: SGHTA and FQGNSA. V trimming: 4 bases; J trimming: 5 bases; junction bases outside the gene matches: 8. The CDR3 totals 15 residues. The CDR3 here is CASSSQTGGETEAFF. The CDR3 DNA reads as TGTGCCAGCAGCTCCCAAACAGGGGGCGAAACTGAAGCTTTCTTT.

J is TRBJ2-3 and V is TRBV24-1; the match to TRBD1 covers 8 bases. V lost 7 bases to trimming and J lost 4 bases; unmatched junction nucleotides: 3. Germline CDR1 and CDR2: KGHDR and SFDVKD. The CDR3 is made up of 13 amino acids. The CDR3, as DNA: TGTGCCACCAGAAGGACAGGGTCAGATACGCAGTATTTT. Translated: CATRRTGSDTQYF.